This section outlines one T cell receptor beta chain sequence together with its context. No more than 2 weeks before study entry, exposed participants had met a case of COVID-19. Germline CDR1 and CDR2: MNHEY and SVGEGT. The CDR3 totals 15 residues. Trimming took 4 bases from V and 2 from J; bases not matched to a gene: 7. The sample is drawn from a study of blood T cell repertoires in COVID-19. For the study at large: Acute-phase and convalescent COVID-19 samples originated in the United States, Italy and Spain.

TCRdb keeps only in-frame clones here, not all; method: immunoSEQ multiplex PCR. This sample carries 350,000 to 450,000 clones, approximately 90% of them seen once, and the ten largest clones take about 0.9%. This TCR was sampled from a woman aged 40 to 49 who had been exposed to COVID-19. Sequenced: PBMCs or T cells enriched from blood (not recorded which). J is TRBJ2-7 and V is TRBV6-2 or TRBV6-3, with 8 nucleotides matching TRBD1. CDR3 residues: CASSSQGVGPYEQYF. Written as DNA, the CDR3 is TGTGCCAGCAGTTCACAGGGGGTCGGACCCTACGAGCAGTACTTC.